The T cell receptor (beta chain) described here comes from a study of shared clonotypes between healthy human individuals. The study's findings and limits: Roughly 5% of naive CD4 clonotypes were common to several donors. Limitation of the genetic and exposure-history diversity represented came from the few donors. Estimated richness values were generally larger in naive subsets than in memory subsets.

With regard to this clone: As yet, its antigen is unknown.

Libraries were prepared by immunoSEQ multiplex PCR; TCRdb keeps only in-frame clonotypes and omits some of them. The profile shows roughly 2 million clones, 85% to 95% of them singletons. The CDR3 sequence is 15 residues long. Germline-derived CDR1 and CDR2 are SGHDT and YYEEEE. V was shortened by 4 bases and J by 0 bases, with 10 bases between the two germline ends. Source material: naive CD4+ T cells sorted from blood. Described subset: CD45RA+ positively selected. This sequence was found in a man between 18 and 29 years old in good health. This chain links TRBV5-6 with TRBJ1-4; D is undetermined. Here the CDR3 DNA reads TGTGCCAGCAGCGTACAGCTCGCAACTAATGAAAAACTGTTTTTT. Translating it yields CASSVQLATNEKLFF.